Below are 18 T cell receptor beta chains sequenced from a single sample in a study of cytomegalovirus exposure and HLA in healthy donors. 13 Jbeta primers and 60 Vbeta primers were used for the PCR. Profiling relied on immunoSEQ multiplex PCR, and the TCRdb table lists in-frame clones only, not all of them. The top ten clones hold 3.3% of a sample with 95,000 to 150,000 clones, roughly 80% of them seen once. The sequenced material came from PBMCs. Receptors were obtained from a young woman in good health and CMV-seropositive.

The chain couples TRBV5-4 to TRBJ1-1, with TRBD1 matching 9 bases. J gave up 6 bases and V 7 bases, and 16 bases lay outside the gene matches. In germline, CDR1 is SGHNT, CDR2 YYREEE (reference sequence). The CDR3 extends over 16 amino acids. This CDR3 reads CASSLRTGEIRPEAFF. The CDR3 bases are TGTGCCAGCTCTCTCAGGACAGGGGAGATACGTCCTGAAGCTTTCTTT.

The V and J genes are TRBV4-1 and TRBJ2-5; D is uncertain. Trimming took off 1 base at V and 2 bases at J, with 5 bases between the two ends. Germline CDR1 and CDR2: MGHRA and YSYEKL. The CDR3 covers 13 residues. In DNA, the CDR3 is TGCGCCAGCAGCCAAGTCGTTCAAGAGACCCAGTACTTC. This sequence encodes CASSQVVQETQYF.

This clone was counted a single time. The chain uses TRBV2 and TRBJ2-7, with D unresolved. Germline CDR1 is SNHLY and CDR2 is FYNNEI. The ends were cut back, 5 bases at V and 5 bases at J, with 7 bases in the middle. The CDR3 runs to 11 residues. The CDR3 sequence is CASSKQHEQYF. In DNA form, the CDR3 reads TGTGCCAGCAGTAAACAGCACGAGCAGTACTTC.

This sequence joins TRBV19 and TRBJ2-7, with 8 bases aligning to TRBD1. The CDR3 is 14 amino acids. V trimming: 6 bases; J trimming: 1 base; junction bases outside the gene matches: 5. Germline V gene sequence: CDR1 LNHDA, CDR2 SQIVND (reference sequence). The DNA of the CDR3 is TGTGCCAGTAGACTTACAGGGGGATCCTACGAGCAGTACTTC. It yields the protein CASRLTGGSYEQYF.

This rearrangement joins TRBV5-6 to TRBJ2-1; tentatively, D is TRBD2 (6 bases). V was trimmed by 0 bases and J by 12 bases, leaving 13 bases between them. The CDR3 has 13 residues. Germline CDR1 reads SGHDT; CDR2 reads YYEEEE. The CDR3 protein is CASSLARAGGQFF. For the CDR3, the DNA is TGTGCCAGCAGCTTGGCACGGGCCGGGGGGCAGTTCTTC.

The chain is built from TRBV6-6 and TRBJ1-1; a possible D gene is TRBD1 (6 bases). The CDR3 consists of 14 residues. The V gene's germline CDR1 is MNHNY and CDR2 SVGAGI (reference sequence). Trimming took 6 bases from V and 3 from J, leaving 14 bases between them. CDR3 loop: CASRPQGQDTEAFF. CDR3 nucleotides: TGTGCCAGCAGACCACAGGGACAAGACACTGAAGCTTTCTTT.

This chain uses TRBV4-1 with TRBJ2-3; TRBD2 matches at 12 bases. The J segment lost 8 bases and the V segment lost 0 bases, leaving 6 bases of the junction unmatched. The CDR3 extends over 16 amino acids. CDR1 is MGHRA, CDR2 YSYEKL, per germline. The CDR3 sequence: CASSQEILAGGRTQYF. Written as DNA, the CDR3 is TGCGCCAGCAGCCAAGAAATTCTAGCGGGGGGGCGTACGCAGTATTTT.

V is TRBV19 and J is TRBJ2-7, with D perhaps TRBD2 (6 bases). V shed 6 bases and J shed 6 bases, with 18 bases lying between them. The germline V gene encodes CDR1 LNHDA and CDR2 SQIVND (reference sequence). There are 14 residues in the CDR3. The CDR3 reads CASSPDPLASEQYF. Here the CDR3 DNA reads TGTGCCAGTAGCCCCGATCCCCTAGCGAGCGAGCAGTACTTC. Full variable domain (remainder filled in from reference TRBV19 and TRBJ2-7): DGGITQSPKYLFRKEGQNVTLSCEQNLNHDAMYWYRQDPGQGLRLIYYSQIVNDFQKGDIAEGYSVSREKKESFPLTVTSAQKNPTAFYLCASSPDPLASEQYFGPGTRLTVT.

The J gene is TRBJ1-1, the V gene TRBV5-1, with D uncertain. CDR3 length: 16 residues. Between the trimmed V and J ends, which lost 2 bases and 1 base, there was a span of 15 bases. Germline CDR1 is SGHRS and CDR2 is YFSETQ. CDR3 sequence (DNA): TGCGCCAGCAGCTTAAAAACGGGAATAAAGAACACTGAAGCTTTCTTT. Residues: CASSLKTGIKNTEAFF.

The rearrangement links TRBV7-9 to TRBJ2-7; 9 bases match TRBD1. The germline V gene has CDR1 SEHNR and CDR2 FQNEAQ (reference sequence). The ends lost 5 bases at V and 5 bases at J; junction bases unmatched: 13. The CDR3 totals 16 residues. CDR3 nucleotides: TGTGCCAGCAGCCCCCCGTTTAGACAGGGGGTCCACGAGCAGTACTTC. This gives the protein CASSPPFRQGVHEQYF.

V gene TRBV7-9 combines with J gene TRBJ1-1, with a possible D match to TRBD1 (5 bases). The length of the CDR3 is 15 residues. Germline CDR1 and CDR2: SEHNR and FQNEAQ (reference sequence). Trimming pared 6 bases from V and 5 bases from J, leaving 19 bases between. The DNA for the CDR3 is TGTGCCAGCAGTTTAAATACAGTGGGGGGGACTGAAGCTTTCTTT. This encodes CASSLNTVGGTEAFF.

Of note for this clone: One base away lies a much larger clone, so this may be a sequencing read error. Other DNA variants within this sample encode the same CDR3. The V and J genes are TRBV5-6 and TRBJ1-1; D is ambiguous. CDR3 length: 13 amino acids. The germline V and J ends were trimmed by 0 bases and 1 base, with 4 bases remaining between them. CDR1 SGHDT and CDR2 YYEEEE come from the germline V gene. CDR3 sequence reads: CASSLAGNTEAFF. For the CDR3, the DNA is TGTGCCAGCAGCTTGGCAGGGAACACTGAAGCTTTCTTT.

The rearrangement joins TRBV7-9 to TRBJ1-3; possibly TRBD1 for D (5 bases). The V and J ends lost 2 bases and 9 bases respectively, with 11 bases between them. Germline values: CDR1 SEHNR, CDR2 FQNEAQ (reference sequence). The CDR3 spans 13 residues. This CDR3 is CASSLPAGGTIYF. The CDR3 DNA reads TGTGCCAGCAGCTTACCCGCCGGGGGCACCATATATTTT.

This chain links TRBV2 with TRBJ2-7, with D uncertain. The germline V and J ends were trimmed by 8 bases and 2 bases, with 10 bases remaining between them. This CDR3 comprises 12 residues. Germline lookup yields CDR1 SNHLY and CDR2 FYNNEI. The CDR3 here is CASGQHTYEQYF. CDR3 in DNA: TGTGCCAGCGGGCAGCACACCTACGAGCAGTACTTC.

The chain couples TRBV5-5 to TRBJ2-7, with 11 bases identical to TRBD1. V shed 1 base, J shed 3 bases, and the junction held 9 bases outside the gene matches. CDR3 size: 17 residues. CDR1 SGHKS and CDR2 YYEKEE come from the germline V gene (reference sequence). The CDR3 loop is CASSLLLWDRGSYEQYF. In nucleotides, the CDR3 is TGTGCCAGCAGCTTGTTGCTGTGGGACAGGGGGAGCTACGAGCAGTACTTC.

The rearrangement joins TRBV2 to TRBJ1-3; D possibly corresponds to TRBD1 (5 bases). This CDR3 spans 13 amino acids. Deletions cut 5 bases from V and 3 bases from J, with 8 bases between. Germline values: CDR1 SNHLY, CDR2 FYNNEI. CDR3 DNA sequence: TGTGCCAGCAGTATGGGGCTTGGAAACACCATATATTTT. Translated: CASSMGLGNTIYF. The whole variable domain, filled in from reference TRBV2 and TRBJ1-3, reads EPEVTQTPSHQVTQMGQEVILRCVPISNHLYFYWYRQILGQKVEFLVSFYNNEISEKSEIFDDQFSVERPDGSNFTLKIRSTKLEDSAMYFCASSMGLGNTIYFGEGSWLTVV.

This clone was picked up one time. The rearrangement uses TRBV28 and TRBJ2-5; a possible D gene is TRBD1 (7 bases). The CDR3 contains 15 residues. Per germline, CDR1 MDHEN and CDR2 SYDVKM. The V and J ends lost 5 bases and 1 base respectively, with 14 bases between them. The CDR3: CASSKRQGGQETQYF. The CDR3 DNA reads as TGTGCCAGCAGTAAGAGACAGGGAGGCCAAGAGACCCAGTACTTC.

The rearrangement links TRBV5-3 to TRBJ1-1; 7 bases are shared with TRBD1. TRBV5-3 is an ORF for which the function is uncertain. The trim removed 2 bases at V and 2 bases at J, leaving 6 bases unmatched. The CDR3 covers 15 residues. The CDR3 DNA is TGTGCCAGAAGCTTAGGGGGCGGAATAAACACTGAAGCTTTCTTT. Amino acids: CARSLGGGINTEAFF.